Listed here is a single TCR beta chain. Its target is unknown. CDR3 length: 15 residues. J lost 2 bases, V lost 2 bases, and 0 bases had no gene match. Germline CDR1 KGHSH, CDR2 LQKENI. The data stem from a study of monozygotic twins with cystic fibrosis. General study points: Monozygotic CF twin pairs shared significantly more nucleotide-identical clonotypes than unrelated CF individuals did. V usage most resembled the co-twin in 13 of 16 pairs.

Assay used: immunoSEQ multiplex PCR; TCRdb lists only in-frame clones, some missing. Among some 33,000 clones, around nine tenths were seen once, and the ten largest hold 0.15% to 0.2%. The chain carries TRBV18 and TRBJ2-7; TRBD2 matches at 13 bases. This sequence originates from a boy aged 2-15 years with cystic fibrosis. Sequencing was done on a sample of blood. CDR3 loop: CASSPGLAGAYEQYF. The CDR3 coding sequence is TGTGCCAGCTCACCAGGACTAGCGGGGGCCTACGAGCAGTACTTC. Full variable domain (remainder filled in from reference TRBV18 and TRBJ2-7): NAGVMQNPRHLVRRRGQEARLRCSPMKGHSHVYWYRQLPEEGLKFMVYLQKENIIDESGMPKERFSAEFPKEGPSILRIQQVVRGDSAAYFCASSPGLAGAYEQYFGPGTRLTVT.